Listed here are 12 T cell receptor beta chains from one sample, sequenced in a study of identical twins. TCRdb re-analysed the 5' RACE reads in MiXCR, keeping a single row per CDR3 protein. This sample has about 1.7 million distinct CDR3 sequences; about 32% occur once, and the top ten carry more than 0.25%. Sequencing was performed on cord blood. These receptors all stem from a newborn girl in good health.

The chain uses TRBV19 and TRBJ2-1, with TRBD2 identical over 11 bases. This CDR3 spans 13 amino acids. J lost 5 bases, V lost 10 bases, and 4 bases had no gene match. Per germline, CDR1 LNHDA and CDR2 SQIVND (reference sequence). Here the CDR3 reads CATGTSGHNEQFF. DNA for the CDR3: TGTGCCACAGGGACTAGCGGTCACAATGAGCAGTTCTTC.

V gene TRBV20-1 combines with J gene TRBJ2-7, with 13 nucleotides matching TRBD2. V shed 0 bases, J shed 4 bases, and the junction held 3 bases outside the gene matches. There are 15 residues in the CDR3. The germline gives CDR1 DFQATT, CDR2 SNEGSKA (reference sequence). The CDR3 DNA is TGCAGTGCTAGAGACGCGACTAGCGGGAGGTACGAGCAGTACTTC. Translation: CSARDATSGRYEQYF.

This clonotype was observed a handful of times. The V and J genes are TRBV25-1 and TRBJ1-2; maybe TRBD1 (6 bases). This CDR3 is 14 amino acids long. CDR1 is MGHDK and CDR2 is SYGVNS in the germline V gene. V gave up 2 bases and J gave up 8 bases, with 15 bases separating them. The CDR3 region is CASSERNRVKGYTF. Written as DNA, the CDR3 is TGTGCCAGCAGTGAAAGGAACAGGGTGAAGGGCTACACCTTC.

V is TRBV11-2 and J is TRBJ2-7; TRBD1 matches 12 bases. The CDR3 consists of 17 residues. Looked up from germline, CDR1 is SGHAT and CDR2 is FQNNGV. Germline trimming cut 3 bases from V and 4 bases from J; bases unmatched to any gene: 10. This chain's CDR3 is CASSFWDRGRGRYEQYF. The CDR3, as DNA: TGTGCCAGCAGCTTTTGGGACAGGGGGCGAGGAAGGTACGAGCAGTACTTC.

This chain uses TRBV27 with TRBJ1-1; 7 bases are shared with TRBD1. The CDR3 is made up of 13 amino acids. Trimming took 8 bases from V and 3 from J; bases not matched to a gene: 6. The germline V gene has CDR1 MNHEY and CDR2 SMNVEV (reference sequence). Here the CDR3 reads CASGSRGHTEAFF. CDR3 DNA: TGTGCCAGCGGTTCGAGGGGGCACACTGAAGCTTTCTTT.

This rearrangement joins TRBV27 to TRBJ1-2; D not certain. Trimming removed 7 bases at V and 5 bases at J, with 20 bases between. The germline V gene encodes CDR1 MNHEY and CDR2 SMNVEV (reference sequence). The CDR3 is 15 amino acids. CDR3: CASNPRGGLGYGYTF. The CDR3 coding sequence is TGTGCCAGCAATCCCCGGGGAGGCCTAGGGTATGGCTACACCTTC.

This clonotype was counted only a few times. The chain carries TRBV4-1 and TRBJ1-1; D ambiguous. The CDR3 covers 14 residues. The V end lost 3 bases, the J end lost 2 bases, and 10 bases lay between the germline ends. Germline loops: CDR1 MGHRA, CDR2 YSYEKL. The CDR3 spells CASSHGNTNTEAFF. DNA for the CDR3: TGCGCCAGCAGCCATGGGAACACAAACACTGAAGCTTTCTTT.

The rearrangement uses TRBV12-3 or TRBV12-4 and TRBJ2-7, with TRBD1 matching over 8 bases. The trim removed 1 base at V and 3 bases at J, leaving 2 bases unmatched. The CDR3 totals 14 residues. Here the CDR3 DNA reads TGTGCCAGCAGTTTAGAGACAGGGGACTACGAGCAGTACTTC. Translating gives CASSLETGDYEQYF.

The chain joins TRBV20-1 to TRBJ2-1, with 9 bases that match TRBD2. V was clipped by 3 bases and J by 2 bases; unmatched bases: 14. The germline V gene encodes CDR1 DFQATT and CDR2 SNEGSKA (reference sequence). The CDR3 is 18 residues long. CDR3 DNA sequence: TGCAGTGCTAGCCCAGGGGCGGGAGGGCTGTCTGCCTACAATGAGCAGTTCTTC. It yields the protein CSASPGAGGLSAYNEQFF.

The chain recombines TRBV10-3 with TRBJ2-3; TRBD1 or TRBD2 may be the D gene (5 bases each). The CDR3 is 15 residues long. The V gene's germline CDR1 is ENHRY and CDR2 SYGVKD. Trimming shortened V by 4 bases and J by 0 bases, and 11 bases separated the two germline ends. The CDR3 protein is CAISVKGTSTDTQYF. The CDR3 DNA follows: TGTGCCATCAGTGTTAAGGGGACCAGCACAGATACGCAGTATTTT.

The chain has TRBV6-2 or TRBV6-3 and TRBJ1-5; D not certain. Between the trimmed V and J ends, which lost 0 bases and 11 bases, there was a span of 8 bases. The length of the CDR3 is 12 residues. In germline, CDR1 is MNHEY, CDR2 SVGEGT. The CDR3 DNA reads as TGTGCCAGCAGTTACTCTCATATGTCCCAGCATTTT. As protein: CASSYSHMSQHF.

Only a few counts were recorded for this clonotype. The chain is built from TRBV4-1 and TRBJ2-2; D uncertain. V dropped 2 bases and J dropped 6 bases, with 10 bases sitting between them. Germline values: CDR1 MGHRA, CDR2 YSYEKL. The CDR3 loop spans 14 amino acids. The CDR3 sequence: CASSQSVFPGELFF. The CDR3 DNA is TGCGCCAGCAGCCAATCCGTCTTTCCCGGGGAGCTGTTTTTT.